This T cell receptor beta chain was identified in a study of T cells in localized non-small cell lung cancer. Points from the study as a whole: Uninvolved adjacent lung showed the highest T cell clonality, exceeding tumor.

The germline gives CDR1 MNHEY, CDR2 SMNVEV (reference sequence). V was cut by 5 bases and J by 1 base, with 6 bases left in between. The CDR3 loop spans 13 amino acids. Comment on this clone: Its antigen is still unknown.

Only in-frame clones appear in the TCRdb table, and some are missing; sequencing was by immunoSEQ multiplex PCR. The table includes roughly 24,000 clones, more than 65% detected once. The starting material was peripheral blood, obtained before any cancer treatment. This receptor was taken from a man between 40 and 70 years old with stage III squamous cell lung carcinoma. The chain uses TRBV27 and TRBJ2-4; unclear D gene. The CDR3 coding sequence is TGTGCCAGCAGTAGAGAGGCCAAAAACATTCAGTACTTC. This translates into CASSREAKNIQYF.